What follows is one T cell receptor beta chain and its context. Its specificity is unknown. Patients who underwent sequencing had shown CD8+CD57+ cell expansion by flow cytometry. The CDR3 extends over 11 amino acids. CDR1 and CDR2 (germline): SQVTM, ANQGSEA. V gave up 7 bases and J gave up 3 bases, with 9 bases separating them. This sample was included in a study of CD8+CD57+ T cells in acquired aplastic anemia. Study outcomes and limitations: Significant differences in CD8+ Simpson's diversity were not observed between patients and controls.

Using genomic DNA as the template, TCR beta VDJ and CDR3 profiling was carried out. Using its own MiXCR run on the reads, TCRdb lists one record per CDR3 protein. The top ten hold 3.2% of the sample, which has approximately 150,000 distinct CDR3 sequences, approximately 51% seen once. This rearrangement joins TRBV29-1 to TRBJ1-2; D possibly corresponds to TRBD1 (6 bases). This receptor was taken from a human donor with aplastic anemia. The material sequenced was sorted CD4+, CD8+, or CD8+CD57+ T cells (not recorded which) from PBMCs. In nucleotides, the CDR3 is TGCAGCGCACAGGGTCACTATGGCTACACCTTC. It encodes CSAQGHYGYTF.